A single sample gave rise to the 31 T cell receptor beta chains below, sequenced in a study of T cell responses to AZD1222 COVID-19 vaccine. The assay was immunoSEQ multiplex PCR, and TCRdb's table has in-frame clones only and misses some. The sample carries 140,000 to 150,000 clones, approximately 90% recorded once. Sequencing was performed on peripheral blood, taken on day 0 of AZD1222 vaccination. The origin of the receptors is an adult in good health.

This clone was counted a few times. The chain is built from TRBV5-3 and TRBJ2-7, with TRBD1 as a possible D gene (5 bases). TRBV5-3 is an open reading frame, and its role is uncertain. Trimming took off 7 bases at V and 2 bases at J, with 13 bases between the two ends. The CDR3 length is 13 residues. The CDR3 loop is CARGLGRTYEQYF. CDR3 coding DNA: TGTGCCAGAGGGCTGGGGCGGACCTACGAGCAGTACTTC.

The CDR3: CASSPPYGYTF. The CDR3, as DNA: TGTGCCAGCAGCCCGCCCTATGGCTACACCTTC. The chain links TRBV6-6 to TRBJ1-2; D gene ambiguous. CDR1 MNHNY and CDR2 SVGAGI come from the germline V gene (reference sequence). The ends were cut back, 6 bases at V and 4 bases at J, with 6 bases in the middle. CDR3 length equals 11 residues.

This clone was seen once. V usage is TRBV9 and J usage is TRBJ1-5, with TRBD1 as a possible D gene (6 bases). CDR1 and CDR2 (germline): SGDLS, YYNGEE. V was trimmed by 0 bases and J by 8 bases, leaving 15 bases between them. The CDR3 totals 15 residues. The CDR3 reads CASSVEGVEGEPQHF. The CDR3 DNA follows: TGTGCCAGCAGCGTAGAGGGGGTAGAGGGCGAGCCCCAGCATTTT.

This clone was counted once. The chain links TRBV30 to TRBJ2-7; D may be TRBD1 (6 bases). The CDR3 runs 13 residues. CDR1 GTSNPN and CDR2 SVGIG come from the germline V gene (reference sequence). Trimming cost V 1 base and J 5 bases, with 12 bases left between them. This CDR3 is CAWSGSRGHEQYF. The DNA of the CDR3 is TGTGCCTGGAGTGGTAGCAGGGGACACGAGCAGTACTTC. Variable domain in full (rest from reference TRBV30 and TRBJ2-7): SQTIHQWPATLVQPVGSPLSLECTVEGTSNPNLYWYRQAAGRGLQLLFYSVGIGQISSEVPQNLSASRPQDRQFILSSKKLLLSDSGFYLCAWSGSRGHEQYFGPGTRLTVT.

The chain uses TRBV20-1 and TRBJ2-1; D is undetermined. The CDR3 is made up of 11 amino acids. Germline CDR1 and CDR2: DFQATT and SNEGSKA (reference sequence). The V gene lost 3 bases and the J gene lost 4 bases, with 4 bases spanning the gap. The CDR3 DNA reads TGCAGTGCTAGTGGGTACAATGAGCAGTTCTTC. As protein: CSASGYNEQFF.

The chain carries TRBV7-6 and TRBJ2-7; weak D call: TRBD2 (5 bases). Germline V gene lookup returns CDR1 SGHVS and CDR2 FNYEAQ. The CDR3 covers 15 residues. Trimming removed 5 bases at V and 1 base at J, with 15 bases between. The CDR3 region is CASSPAAGHSYEQYF. Here the CDR3 DNA reads TGTGCCAGCAGCCCAGCCGCGGGCCATTCCTACGAGCAGTACTTC.

About this clone itself: The same CDR3 can be traced to other DNA sequences in this sample. This rearrangement joins TRBV5-1 to TRBJ2-7; 10 nucleotides match TRBD2. In germline, CDR1 is SGHRS, CDR2 YFSETQ. The CDR3 has 14 amino acids. The ends lost 2 bases at V and 3 bases at J; junction bases unmatched: 2. The CDR3 is CASSLGLADYEQYF. The CDR3 DNA sequence: TGCGCCAGCAGCTTAGGACTAGCGGACTACGAGCAGTACTTC. The variable domain in full, with the rest retrieved from reference TRBV5-1 and TRBJ2-7, is KAGVTQTPRYLIKTRGQQVTLSCSPISGHRSVSWYQQTPGQGLQFLFEYFSETQRNKGNFPGRFSGRQFSNSRSEMNVSTLELGDSALYLCASSLGLADYEQYFGPGTRLTVT.

A remark on this clone: A read error may produce the germline difference seen at one junction end. V and J are TRBV19 and TRBJ2-1; TRBD2 matches at 13 bases. CDR3 length: 13 residues. CDR1 LNHDA and CDR2 SQIVND come from the germline V gene (reference sequence). CDR3 residues: CASSIDLGTSGIF. The CDR3, as DNA: TGTGCCAGTAGTATAGATCTTGGGACTAGCGGGATCTTC.

The gene calls are TRBV5-1 and TRBJ1-3, with D unresolved. This CDR3 has 16 amino acids. CDR1 SGHRS and CDR2 YFSETQ come from the germline V gene. Trimming removed 4 bases at V and 0 bases at J, with 14 bases between. The CDR3: CASSPPGSFSGNTIYF. Here the CDR3 DNA reads TGCGCCAGCAGCCCACCCGGCTCCTTCTCTGGAAACACCATATATTTT.

V gene TRBV5-4 combines with J gene TRBJ1-2, with D possibly being TRBD1 (5 bases). CDR1 SGHNT and CDR2 YYREEE come from the germline V gene (reference sequence). V lost 0 bases and J 8 bases, leaving 20 bases between the germline ends. This CDR3 is built from 16 residues. CDR3 in amino acids: CASSLVGFDSRGGYTF. CDR3 DNA: TGTGCCAGCAGCTTGGTCGGGTTCGACTCAAGGGGCGGCTACACCTTC.

The rearrangement links TRBV9 to TRBJ1-5; 7 bases align to TRBD1. The CDR3 sequence is 14 residues long. The ends lost 0 bases at V and 7 bases at J; junction bases unmatched: 4. Germline CDR1 and CDR2: SGDLS and YYNGEE. CDR3 sequence: CASSVGGGAQPQHF. The DNA of the CDR3 is TGTGCCAGCAGCGTAGGAGGGGGCGCGCAGCCCCAGCATTTT.

This clone was recorded only once. V is TRBV27 and J is TRBJ2-1, with 8 bases aligning to TRBD2. CDR1 is MNHEY and CDR2 is SMNVEV in the germline V gene (reference sequence). CDR3 length equals 15 residues. V shed 5 bases, J shed 3 bases, and the junction held 6 bases outside the gene matches. The CDR3 here is CASSRYGRVYNEQFF. CDR3 in DNA: TGTGCCAGCAGTCGGTACGGGAGGGTCTACAATGAGCAGTTCTTC.

J is TRBJ2-7 and V is TRBV5-1, with 11 bases lining up with TRBD2. Germline CDR1 reads SGHRS; CDR2 reads YFSETQ. The V gene end was trimmed by 3 bases and the J gene end by 0 bases; junction bases not matched to a gene: 11. This CDR3 is built from 18 residues. CDR3 nucleotides: TGCGCCAGCAGCTACCTTGGAGGGCTAGCGGGAGGCTCCTACGAGCAGTACTTC. It is translated as CASSYLGGLAGGSYEQYF.

The V call is TRBV4-1, the J call TRBJ2-7; D gene ambiguous. This CDR3 spans 18 amino acids. The V gene lost 0 bases and the J gene lost 0 bases, with 18 bases spanning the gap. From germline, CDR1 is MGHRA and CDR2 YSYEKL. CDR3 bases: TGCGCCAGCAGCCAAGAAGGAGCCAAGGGTTCCAACTCCTACGAGCAGTACTTC. Protein sequence: CASSQEGAKGSNSYEQYF.

J is TRBJ1-1 and V is TRBV6-5; 9 positions agree with TRBD1. The germline V gene has CDR1 MNHEY and CDR2 SVGAGI. The CDR3 runs 15 residues. V lost 2 bases, J lost 4 bases, and 5 bases stayed unmatched. CDR3 sequence: CASSYADRGGTEAFF. As DNA, the CDR3 is TGTGCCAGCAGTTACGCGGACAGGGGCGGCACTGAAGCTTTCTTT.

CDR3 DNA sequence: TGTGCCAGCATCTGGGGCTACGAGCAGTACTTC. Protein sequence: CASIWGYEQYF. V is TRBV5-5 and J is TRBJ2-7; D call uncertain. The V gene lost 6 bases and the J gene lost 3 bases, with 7 bases spanning the gap. The CDR3 runs 11 residues. The germline gives CDR1 SGHKS, CDR2 YYEKEE (reference sequence).

The rearrangement joins TRBV19 to TRBJ1-1; a possible D gene is TRBD1 (6 bases). V dropped 5 bases and J dropped 4 bases, with 14 bases sitting between them. The germline gives CDR1 LNHDA, CDR2 SQIVND (reference sequence). The CDR3 has 14 residues. DNA for the CDR3: TGTGCCAGTAGTTTTGGGGGCTCCCTCACTGAAGCTTTCTTT. It is translated as CASSFGGSLTEAFF.

This clone is a singleton in its sample. The chain has TRBV20-1 and TRBJ2-3; D remains unclear. CDR1 is DFQATT, CDR2 SNEGSKA, per germline (reference sequence). The CDR3 contains 11 residues. Trimming pared 3 bases from V and 7 bases from J, leaving 8 bases between. CDR3 DNA: TGCAGTGCTAGTTGGGAAAATACGCAGTATTTT. Its protein product is CSASWENTQYF.

This rearrangement joins TRBV19 to TRBJ1-2; D might be TRBD1 (6 bases). The CDR3 runs 17 residues. Germline CDR1 and CDR2: LNHDA and SQIVND (reference sequence). Trimming cost V 5 bases and J 8 bases, with 27 bases left between them. CDR3 loop: CASSSPRGGHSALGYTF. CDR3 DNA sequence: TGTGCCAGTAGTTCTCCCAGAGGGGGGCATTCAGCGTTAGGCTACACCTTC. The whole variable domain, filled in from reference TRBV19 and TRBJ1-2, reads DGGITQSPKYLFRKEGQNVTLSCEQNLNHDAMYWYRQDPGQGLRLIYYSQIVNDFQKGDIAEGYSVSREKKESFPLTVTSAQKNPTAFYLCASSSPRGGHSALGYTFGSGTRLTVV.

The genes are TRBV5-5 and TRBJ2-4; the D gene could be TRBD1 or TRBD2 (6 bases each). This CDR3 comprises 17 residues. The germline V gene has CDR1 SGHKS and CDR2 YYEKEE (reference sequence). V lost 0 bases and J 5 bases, leaving 18 bases between the germline ends. CDR3 coding DNA: TGTGCCAGCAGCTTGGAATCCGGGGGCCGTCTAGAAAACATTCAGTACTTC. Protein: CASSLESGGRLENIQYF.

The V and J genes are TRBV6-1 and TRBJ1-1; D is perhaps TRBD1 (6 bases). There are 17 residues in the CDR3. Germline V gene data show CDR1 as MNHNS and CDR2 as SASEGT. V was shortened by 2 bases and J by 4 bases, with 20 bases between the two germline ends. DNA of the CDR3: TGTGCCAGCAGTGAAATACTCTCGGGGGGGGCAGGCACTGAAGCTTTCTTT. Protein sequence: CASSEILSGGAGTEAFF.

The chain is built from TRBV27 and TRBJ2-1, with 7 positions matching TRBD2. Looked up from germline, CDR1 is MNHEY and CDR2 is SMNVEV (reference sequence). The CDR3 is 16 residues long. Trimming cost V 3 bases and J 10 bases; bases outside gene matches: 15. CDR3 DNA sequence: TGTGCCAGCAGTTTTGTTTTGGTAGCGGGTTCCTCGGAGCAGTTCTTC. It translates to CASSFVLVAGSSEQFF.

This chain links TRBV6-2 or TRBV6-3 with TRBJ2-5; D unresolved. The germline gives CDR1 MNHEY, CDR2 SVGEGT. The CDR3 is made up of 13 amino acids. The V gene lost 6 bases and the J gene lost 7 bases, with 15 bases spanning the gap. As DNA, the CDR3 is TGTGCCAGCAGCTGGACCCAAAGCGTGACCCAGTACTTC. This sequence encodes CASSWTQSVTQYF.

The chain has TRBV6-5 and TRBJ1-2, with TRBD1 matching over 9 bases. Germline V gives CDR1 MNHEY, CDR2 SVGAGI. This CDR3 is built from 14 residues. V was clipped by 2 bases and J by 2 bases; unmatched bases: 0. CDR3 DNA sequence: TGTGCCAGCAGTTACGGGACAGGGAACTATGGCTACACCTTC. Translation: CASSYGTGNYGYTF.

The rearrangement links TRBV27 to TRBJ2-7; the match to TRBD1 covers 10 bases. The CDR3 contains 16 residues. V lost 0 bases to trimming and J lost 9 bases; unmatched junction nucleotides: 11. Germline CDR1 MNHEY, CDR2 SMNVEV (reference sequence). The CDR3 region is CASSLSAGTGARGQYF. The CDR3 bases are TGTGCCAGCAGTTTATCGGCCGGGACAGGGGCCCGGGGGCAGTACTTC.

CDR3 sequence reads: CASRLKGAHTEAFF. In DNA, the CDR3 is TGCGCCAGCAGATTAAAGGGGGCCCACACTGAAGCTTTCTTT. The chain links TRBV10-2 to TRBJ1-1, with 7 nucleotides matching TRBD1. The junction had 7 bases not matched to a gene; V was cut back by 6 bases and J by 3 bases. From germline, CDR1 is WSHSY and CDR2 SAAADI. This CDR3 is built from 14 residues.

V usage is TRBV12-5 and J usage is TRBJ2-7; D remains unclear. Germline V gives CDR1 LGHNT, CDR2 FRNRAP. The CDR3 covers 12 residues. Deletions cut 1 base from V and 3 bases from J, with 4 bases between. CDR3 sequence reads: CASGLAIYEQYF. The CDR3 DNA sequence: TGTGCTAGTGGTTTGGCCATCTACGAGCAGTACTTC.

This clone showed up just a few times. The V gene is TRBV3-1 (or the pseudogene TRBV3-2), the J gene TRBJ1-1, with TRBD1 as a possible D gene (5 bases). This CDR3 is 15 amino acids long. V gave up 0 bases and J gave up 2 bases, with 10 bases separating them. Germline V gene lookup returns CDR1 LGHDT and CDR2 YNNKEL (reference sequence). The CDR3 region is CASSQELDRNTEAFF. The CDR3 coding sequence is TGTGCCAGCAGCCAAGAATTAGACAGAAACACTGAAGCTTTCTTT.

This clone was seen once. Within the sample, other DNA sequences also encode this same CDR3. This rearrangement joins TRBV30 to TRBJ1-5, with D tentatively TRBD1 (6 bases). Per germline, CDR1 GTSNPN and CDR2 SVGIG (reference sequence). This CDR3 contains 13 residues. Trimming pared 3 bases from V and 1 base from J, leaving 7 bases between. The CDR3 DNA follows: TGTGCCTGGAGCAGGGGAAGCAATCAGCCCCAGCATTTT. It codes for CAWSRGSNQPQHF.

V is TRBV5-1 and J is TRBJ2-2; D gene ambiguous. CDR3 length: 15 amino acids. Deletions cut 4 bases from V and 0 bases from J, with 10 bases between. Germline V gives CDR1 SGHRS, CDR2 YFSETQ. The CDR3 region has the DNA TGCGCCAGCAGCCCCAACCTAGCGAACACCGGGGAGCTGTTTTTT. It translates to CASSPNLANTGELFF.

The chain links TRBV11-2 to TRBJ1-1, with TRBD1 matching 10 bases. The CDR3 is 14 residues long. J lost 11 bases, V lost 5 bases, and 11 bases had no gene match. Germline CDR1 reads SGHAT; CDR2 reads FQNNGV. The CDR3 loop is CASSPSWDRGSAFF. Here the CDR3 DNA reads TGTGCCAGCAGCCCATCCTGGGACAGGGGAAGTGCTTTCTTT.